This is a list of T cell receptor beta chains from one sample in a study of CD8 T cells in Susac syndrome. TCRdb independently ran MiXCR on the immunoSEQ multiplex PCR reads; one entry per CDR3 protein. Of about 240,000 distinct CDR3 sequences in the sample, almost 97% are singletons; the top ten hold approximately 0.1%. The sequencing input was CD4+ T cells from PBMCs. These receptors originate from a human donor with Susac syndrome. The CDR3 runs from the conserved cysteine through the conserved F or W. D genes are given only for firm matches. Where a row states a size, it is once, few, many or the class of an expanded clone; other rows omit it.

J: TRBJ2-5; D: TRBD1; size: .; V: TRBV30; CDR3: CAWSEGAQETQYF; DNA: TGTGCCTGGAGTGAGGGGGCCCAAGAGACCCAGTACTTC
J: TRBJ1-5; D: .; size: .; V: TRBV11-3; CDR3: CASSFDYQPQHF; DNA: TGTGCCAGCAGCTTCGACTATCAGCCCCAGCATTTT
J: TRBJ2-6; D: .; size: .; V: TRBV10-3; CDR3: CAAIEGSGANVLTF; DNA: TGTGCCGCCATCGAGGGCTCTGGGGCCAACGTCCTGACTTTC
J: TRBJ1-1; D: .; size: .; V: TRBV29-1; CDR3: CSVKNTEAFF; DNA: TGCAGCGTGAAGAACACTGAAGCTTTCTTT
J: TRBJ2-5; D: .; size: .; V: TRBV3-1; CDR3: CASSQMVTETQYF; DNA: TGTGCCAGCAGCCAGATGGTTACGGAGACCCAGTACTTC
J: TRBJ2-5; D: .; size: once; V: TRBV6-5; CDR3: CASSTPRGKETQYF; DNA: TGTGCCAGCAGTACTCCGCGGGGTAAAGAGACCCAGTACTTC
J: TRBJ2-1; D: .; size: once; V: TRBV28; CDR3: CASSFSGYNEQFF; DNA: TGTGCCAGCAGTTTCTCAGGCTACAATGAGCAGTTCTTC
J: TRBJ1-5; D: .; size: .; V: TRBV30; CDR3: CAWSITTGTQPQHF; DNA: TGTGCCTGGAGTATTACTACAGGGACTCAGCCCCAGCATTTT
J: TRBJ2-7; D: .; size: few; V: TRBV6-5; CDR3: CASSYSSEQYF; DNA: TGTGCCAGCAGTTACTCTTCCGAGCAGTACTTC
J: TRBJ2-1; D: .; size: .; V: TRBV7-9; CDR3: CASSFPGITYNEQFF; DNA: TGTGCCAGCAGCTTTCCAGGGATTACCTACAATGAGCAGTTCTTC
J: TRBJ1-2; D: .; size: once; V: TRBV29-1; CDR3: CSVTRWGDGYTF; DNA: TGCAGCGTTACACGTTGGGGGGATGGCTACACCTTC
J: TRBJ1-4; D: .; size: .; V: TRBV20-1; CDR3: CSVGGGPRNEKLFF; DNA: TGCAGTGTAGGGGGGGGGCCCCGTAATGAAAAACTGTTTTTT
J: TRBJ2-7; D: TRBD1; size: .; V: TRBV27; CDR3: CASSWDRGSYEQYF; DNA: TGTGCCAGCAGTTGGGACAGGGGCTCCTACGAGCAGTACTTC
J: TRBJ1-2; D: .; size: .; V: TRBV20-1; CDR3: CSALDSPYGYTF; DNA: TGCAGTGCCCTGGACAGTCCCTATGGCTACACCTTC
J: TRBJ2-5; D: TRBD2; size: .; V: TRBV29-1; CDR3: CSATPGAGGKETQYF; DNA: TGCAGCGCCACCCCGGGAGCGGGGGGCAAAGAGACCCAGTACTTC
J: TRBJ1-4; D: .; size: .; V: TRBV24-1; CDR3: CATSDLQEKLFF; DNA: TGTGCCACCAGTGATTTACAGGAAAAACTGTTTTTT
J: TRBJ1-2; D: .; size: .; V: TRBV28; CDR3: CARSTNYGYTF; DNA: TGTGCCAGGTCGACAAACTATGGCTACACCTTC
J: TRBJ1-1; D: TRBD1; size: .; V: TRBV20-1; CDR3: CSAWYRGGTEAFF; DNA: TGCAGTGCTTGGTACAGGGGAGGGACTGAAGCTTTCTTT
J: TRBJ2-1; D: .; size: once; V: TRBV14; CDR3: CASSEFGRGNEQFF; DNA: TGTGCCAGCAGCGAATTCGGCCGGGGGAATGAGCAGTTCTTC
J: TRBJ2-1; D: TRBD2; size: .; V: TRBV20-1; CDR3: CSASPRTSGGFNEQFF; DNA: TGCAGTGCTAGTCCCCGGACTAGCGGGGGGTTTAATGAGCAGTTCTTC
J: TRBJ1-1; D: .; size: .; V: TRBV20-1; CDR3: CSARGRTPADTEAFF; DNA: TGCAGTGCTAGGGGCAGAACCCCGGCCGACACTGAAGCTTTCTTT
J: TRBJ1-1; D: .; size: .; V: TRBV7-9; CDR3: CASSLGRPGRGEDTEAFF; DNA: TGTGCCAGCAGCTTAGGGAGGCCAGGCCGCGGGGAGGACACTGAAGCTTTCTTT
J: TRBJ2-7; D: TRBD1; size: .; V: TRBV20-1; CDR3: CSARVDRGLHYEQYF; DNA: TGCAGTGCTAGAGTGGACAGGGGGCTTCACTACGAGCAGTACTTC
J: TRBJ1-2; D: .; size: .; V: TRBV7-9; CDR3: CACVYRGRNYGYTF; DNA: TGTGCCTGCGTTTACCGGGGGCGTAACTATGGCTACACCTTC
J: TRBJ2-1; D: .; size: .; V: TRBV24-1; CDR3: CATSVHEQFF; DNA: TGTGCCACCAGTGTCCATGAGCAGTTCTTC
J: TRBJ1-2; D: .; size: .; V: TRBV29-1; CDR3: CSATEDGYTF; DNA: TGCAGCGCCACTGAGGATGGCTACACCTTC
J: TRBJ1-5; D: .; size: .; V: TRBV29-1; CDR3: CSVVVGTRNQPQHF; DNA: TGCAGCGTTGTGGTAGGGACCCGCAATCAGCCCCAGCATTTT
J: TRBJ2-5; D: .; size: few; V: TRBV5-1; CDR3: CASSLAVGGGQETQYF; DNA: TGCGCCAGCAGCTTGGCAGTGGGTGGCGGCCAAGAGACCCAGTACTTC
J: TRBJ2-7; D: .; size: once; V: TRBV2; CDR3: CASRGDRRTEQYF; DNA: TGTGCCAGCAGGGGAGACAGGCGAACAGAGCAGTACTTC
J: TRBJ2-1; D: .; size: .; V: TRBV6-5; CDR3: CASMARGNEQFF; DNA: TGTGCCAGCATGGCCCGGGGGAATGAGCAGTTCTTC
J: TRBJ2-7; D: .; size: .; V: TRBV14; CDR3: CASSQGQDNSGYEQYF; DNA: TGTGCCAGCAGCCAAGGCCAGGACAACTCAGGGTACGAGCAGTACTTC
J: TRBJ2-1; D: .; size: .; V: TRBV24-1; CDR3: CATSVKYPQFF; DNA: TGTGCCACCAGTGTAAAATATCCCCAGTTCTTC
J: TRBJ2-5; D: .; size: .; V: TRBV27; CDR3: CASGFRARVETQYF; DNA: TGTGCCAGCGGGTTCCGGGCCAGGGTTGAGACCCAGTACTTC
J: TRBJ2-3; D: TRBD2; size: .; V: TRBV28; CDR3: CASSLYSGTQYF; DNA: TGTGCCAGCAGTTTATATAGCGGGACCCAGTATTTT
J: TRBJ1-4; D: .; size: .; V: TRBV23-1; CDR3: CASSQRTATNEKLFF; DNA: TGCGCCAGCAGTCAGAGGACAGCAACTAATGAAAAACTGTTTTTT
J: TRBJ1-4; D: .; size: .; V: TRBV4-1; CDR3: CASSEQGRINEKLFF; DNA: TGCGCCAGCAGCGAGCAGGGGCGCATTAATGAAAAACTGTTTTTT
J: TRBJ1-1; D: .; size: .; V: TRBV12-5; CDR3: CASGLVVGVNTEAFF; DNA: TGTGCTAGTGGTTTGGTAGTGGGAGTCAACACTGAAGCTTTCTTT
J: TRBJ2-6; D: .; size: .; V: TRBV18; CDR3: CASSPEDLHPLSGANVLTF; DNA: TGTGCCAGCTCACCCGAGGACCTACACCCACTCTCTGGGGCCAACGTCCTGACTTTC
J: TRBJ2-2; D: TRBD1; size: .; V: TRBV7-7; CDR3: CASSLGTGAAGELFF; DNA: TGTGCTAGCAGCTTAGGGACAGGGGCGGCCGGGGAGCTGTTTTTT
J: TRBJ1-1; D: TRBD1; size: .; V: TRBV27; CDR3: CASSHPAGTGNTEAFF; DNA: TGTGCCAGCAGCCACCCTGCGGGGACAGGGAACACTGAAGCTTTCTTT
J: TRBJ2-5; D: .; size: once; V: TRBV9; CDR3: CASSVSFWGSLQETQYF; DNA: TGTGCCAGCAGCGTATCATTCTGGGGGTCATTACAAGAGACCCAGTACTTC
J: TRBJ2-2; D: .; size: .; V: TRBV29-1; CDR3: CSATEAGDTGELFF; DNA: TGCAGCGCCACCGAGGCGGGCGACACCGGGGAGCTGTTTTTT
J: TRBJ2-7; D: TRBD2; size: .; V: TRBV20-1; CDR3: CSASSKREGTYEQYF; DNA: TGCAGTGCTTCCTCTAAGCGGGAGGGTACCTACGAGCAGTACTTC
J: TRBJ2-5; D: .; size: .; V: TRBV12-3/TRBV12-4; CDR3: CASSPPGGAAGETQYF; DNA: TGTGCCAGCAGCCCTCCAGGTGGGGCCGCGGGAGAGACCCAGTACTTC
J: TRBJ2-7; D: TRBD2; size: .; V: TRBV6-2/TRBV6-3; CDR3: CASSLAGVGPGSYEQYF; DNA: TGTGCCAGCAGTCTAGCGGGAGTAGGTCCTGGCTCCTACGAGCAGTACTTC
J: TRBJ2-5; D: .; size: .; V: TRBV7-6; CDR3: CASSLDWGQETQYF; DNA: TGTGCCAGCAGCCTAGACTGGGGCCAGGAGACCCAGTACTTC
J: TRBJ1-4; D: .; size: .; V: TRBV5-1; CDR3: CASSISGTQGEKLFF; DNA: TGCGCCAGCAGTATATCCGGGACGCAAGGGGAAAAACTGTTTTTT
J: TRBJ2-7; D: .; size: once; V: TRBV28; CDR3: CASNSGGYSYEQYF; DNA: TGTGCCAGCAACTCTGGCGGATACTCCTACGAGCAGTACTTC
J: TRBJ2-2; D: .; size: .; V: TRBV15; CDR3: CATSRDASTGELFF; DNA: TGTGCCACCAGCAGAGATGCCTCCACCGGGGAGCTGTTTTTT
J: TRBJ2-7; D: TRBD2; size: .; V: TRBV29-1; CDR3: CSVGASGRSLREQYF; DNA: TGCAGCGTTGGGGCTAGCGGGAGAAGCTTGCGTGAGCAGTACTTC
J: TRBJ2-5; D: TRBD1; size: .; V: TRBV7-2; CDR3: CASSRRTGDGETQYF; DNA: TGTGCCAGCAGCAGAAGGACAGGGGACGGAGAGACCCAGTACTTC
J: TRBJ1-2; D: .; size: .; V: TRBV21-1; CDR3: CASTRRVGDGPNYGYTF; DNA: TGTGCCAGCACACGCCGGGTAGGGGACGGACCTAACTATGGCTACACCTTC
J: TRBJ2-2; D: TRBD2; size: .; V: TRBV5-6; CDR3: CASRVIAGPTGELFF; DNA: TGTGCCAGCAGAGTAATAGCGGGACCCACCGGGGAGCTGTTTTTT
J: TRBJ1-4; D: .; size: .; V: TRBV18; CDR3: CASSPVGTDNEKLFF; DNA: TGTGCCAGCTCACCAGTGGGGACGGATAATGAAAAACTGTTTTTT